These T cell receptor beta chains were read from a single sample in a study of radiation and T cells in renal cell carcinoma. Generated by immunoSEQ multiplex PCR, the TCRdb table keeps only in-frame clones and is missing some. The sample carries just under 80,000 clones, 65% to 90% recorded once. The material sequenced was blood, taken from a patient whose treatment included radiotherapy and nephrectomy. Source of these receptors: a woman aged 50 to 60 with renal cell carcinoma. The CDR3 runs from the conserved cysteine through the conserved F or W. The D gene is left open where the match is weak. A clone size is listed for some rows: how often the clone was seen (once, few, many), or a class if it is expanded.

cdr3_aa: CASSLVGGQDNSPLHF
cdr3_nt: TGTGCCAGCAGCTTAGTTGGTGGACAAGATAATTCACCCCTCCACTTT
j_call: TRBJ1-6
v_call: TRBV7-2
clone_size: NA
d_call: NA

cdr3_aa: CASSPTRQAATNEKLFF
cdr3_nt: TGTGCCAGTAGTCCGACGAGGCAAGCTGCAACTAATGAAAAACTGTTTTTT
j_call: TRBJ1-4
v_call: TRBV19
clone_size: few
d_call: NA

cdr3_aa: CASRRWLTSGQETQYF
cdr3_nt: TGTGCCAGCAGGAGATGGCTGACTAGCGGCCAAGAGACCCAGTACTTC
j_call: TRBJ2-5
v_call: TRBV6-6
clone_size: NA
d_call: TRBD2

cdr3_aa: CASSLTGSYNEQFF
cdr3_nt: TGTGCCAGCAGCTTAACTGGATCCTACAATGAGCAGTTCTTC
j_call: TRBJ2-1
v_call: TRBV7-3
clone_size: NA
d_call: NA

cdr3_aa: CASSPRRTEAFF
cdr3_nt: TGTGCCAGCAGCCCCCGGCGGACTGAAGCTTTCTTT
j_call: TRBJ1-1
v_call: TRBV28
clone_size: NA
d_call: NA

cdr3_aa: CAIRLDSNNEQFF
cdr3_nt: TGTGCCATCAGACTAGATTCCAACAATGAGCAGTTCTTC
j_call: TRBJ2-1
v_call: TRBV10-3
clone_size: NA
d_call: NA

cdr3_aa: CASSGGQERSGANVLTF
cdr3_nt: TGTGCCAGCAGTGGAGGACAGGAAAGATCTGGGGCCAACGTCCTGACTTTC
j_call: TRBJ2-6
v_call: TRBV6-1
clone_size: NA
d_call: TRBD1

cdr3_aa: CASSQSGYGYTF
cdr3_nt: TGTGCCAGCAGCCAAAGTGGCTATGGCTACACCTTC
j_call: TRBJ1-2
v_call: TRBV7-9
clone_size: once
d_call: NA

cdr3_aa: CASSLASTSGAYEQYF
cdr3_nt: TGTGCCAGCAGCTTAGCGTCGACTAGCGGAGCCTACGAGCAGTACTTC
j_call: TRBJ2-7
v_call: TRBV7-2
clone_size: NA
d_call: TRBD2

cdr3_aa: CASSRLRTETYEQYF
cdr3_nt: TGTGCCAGCTCACGGCTCCGGACCGAGACCTACGAGCAGTACTTC
j_call: TRBJ2-7
v_call: TRBV18
clone_size: NA
d_call: NA

cdr3_aa: CASSDSGVEQFF
cdr3_nt: TGTGCCAGCAGTGACTCGGGGGTTGAGCAGTTCTTC
j_call: TRBJ2-1
v_call: TRBV6-4
clone_size: NA
d_call: NA

cdr3_aa: CASSQKLQNNIQYF
cdr3_nt: TGCGCCAGCAGCCAAAAGCTACAGAATAACATTCAGTACTTC
j_call: TRBJ2-4
v_call: TRBV4-3
clone_size: NA
d_call: NA

cdr3_aa: CSARVDYGYTF
cdr3_nt: TGCAGTGCTAGAGTCGACTATGGCTACACCTTC
j_call: TRBJ1-2
v_call: TRBV20-1
clone_size: NA
d_call: NA

cdr3_aa: CAISEWSSGDSTDTQYF
cdr3_nt: TGTGCCATCAGTGAGTGGTCCAGCGGGGATAGCACAGATACGCAGTATTTT
j_call: TRBJ2-3
v_call: TRBV10-3
clone_size: NA
d_call: TRBD2

cdr3_aa: CASSPSTNTDTQYF
cdr3_nt: TGTGCCAGCTCACCGAGTACAAACACAGATACGCAGTATTTT
j_call: TRBJ2-3
v_call: TRBV18
clone_size: NA
d_call: NA

cdr3_aa: CSGMRSDTQYF
cdr3_nt: TGCAGTGGCATGCGTTCAGATACGCAGTATTTT
j_call: TRBJ2-3
v_call: TRBV20-1
clone_size: NA
d_call: NA

cdr3_aa: CASSAGQGEIYGYTF
cdr3_nt: TGTGCCAGCAGCGCCGGACAGGGGGAGATCTATGGCTACACCTTC
j_call: TRBJ1-2
v_call: TRBV5-4
clone_size: NA
d_call: TRBD1

cdr3_aa: CASSRDRGSNQPQHF
cdr3_nt: TGTGCCAGCAGCCGGGACAGGGGAAGCAATCAGCCCCAGCATTTT
j_call: TRBJ1-5
v_call: TRBV2
clone_size: few
d_call: TRBD1

cdr3_aa: CAINAGGPNEQFF
cdr3_nt: TGTGCCATCAATGCGGGAGGGCCTAATGAGCAGTTCTTC
j_call: TRBJ2-1
v_call: TRBV10-3
clone_size: NA
d_call: TRBD2

cdr3_aa: CASSLGVLAGGQSDTQYF
cdr3_nt: TGTGCCAGCAGCTTAGGGGTACTAGCGGGGGGGCAGTCAGATACGCAGTATTTT
j_call: TRBJ2-3
v_call: TRBV7-2
clone_size: NA
d_call: TRBD2

cdr3_aa: CASSQNVDVLYGYTF
cdr3_nt: TGCGCCAGCAGCCAAAACGTGGATGTACTCTATGGCTACACCTTC
j_call: TRBJ1-2
v_call: TRBV4-1
clone_size: NA
d_call: NA

cdr3_aa: CASSLILREGEQYF
cdr3_nt: TGTGCCAGCAGCTTAATCTTGCGGGAGGGGGAGCAGTACTTC
j_call: TRBJ2-7
v_call: TRBV7-2
clone_size: NA
d_call: TRBD2

cdr3_aa: CASSLGLAEPYEQYF
cdr3_nt: TGTGCCAGCAGTTTGGGACTAGCGGAACCCTACGAGCAGTACTTC
j_call: TRBJ2-7
v_call: TRBV6-5
clone_size: NA
d_call: TRBD2

cdr3_aa: CASSFPHGGEGAGELFF
cdr3_nt: TGTGCCAGCAGCTTCCCCCATGGGGGCGAAGGGGCCGGGGAGCTGTTTTTT
j_call: TRBJ2-2
v_call: TRBV7-8
clone_size: NA
d_call: NA

cdr3_aa: CASSLGGGANGETQYF
cdr3_nt: TGTGCCAGCAGCTTAGGGGGCGGGGCCAACGGGGAGACCCAGTACTTC
j_call: TRBJ2-5
v_call: TRBV7-7
clone_size: NA
d_call: NA

cdr3_aa: CASSFRTVRKLFF
cdr3_nt: TGTGCCAGCAGTTTTCGGACGGTACGGAAACTGTTTTTT
j_call: TRBJ1-4
v_call: TRBV28
clone_size: NA
d_call: NA

cdr3_aa: CASSLYSGSRYDEQFF
cdr3_nt: TGTGCCAGCAGTTTGTATAGCGGGAGTCGGTACGATGAGCAGTTCTTC
j_call: TRBJ2-1
v_call: TRBV28
clone_size: NA
d_call: TRBD2

cdr3_aa: CASSIDYGRGQQPQHF
cdr3_nt: TGTGCCAGTAGTATAGATTATGGTAGGGGGCAACAGCCCCAGCATTTT
j_call: TRBJ1-5
v_call: TRBV19
clone_size: NA
d_call: TRBD1

cdr3_aa: CAISESSAGSSNGYTF
cdr3_nt: TGTGCCATCAGTGAGTCGTCAGCGGGTTCGTCCAATGGCTACACCTTC
j_call: TRBJ1-2
v_call: TRBV10-3
clone_size: NA
d_call: NA

cdr3_aa: CASSYSKKNTEAFF
cdr3_nt: TGTGCCAGCAGTTACTCGAAGAAGAACACTGAAGCTTTCTTT
j_call: TRBJ1-1
v_call: TRBV6-6
clone_size: once
d_call: NA

cdr3_aa: CASSRGGSGNTIYF
cdr3_nt: TGTGCCAGCAGTCGAGGGGGCTCTGGAAACACCATATATTTT
j_call: TRBJ1-3
v_call: TRBV6-6
clone_size: NA
d_call: NA

cdr3_aa: CASSLFRGTYEQYF
cdr3_nt: TGTGCCAGCAGTTTATTTCGAGGAACTTACGAGCAGTACTTC
j_call: TRBJ2-7
v_call: TRBV28
clone_size: NA
d_call: NA